The 19 T cell receptor beta chains below were found in one sample sequenced in a study of cytomegalovirus exposure and HLA in healthy donors. PCR employed 60 Vbeta and 13 Jbeta primers. TCRdb's table, derived via immunoSEQ multiplex PCR, lists solely in-frame clones and lacks some. The sample lists 140,000 or so clones, roughly 77% seen once, with approximately 1.6% in the top ten. Sequencing was done on a sample of PBMCs. The receptors stem from a woman in her twenties or thirties in good health and CMV-seronegative.

This clone was recorded a few times. The chain employs TRBV5-6 and TRBJ1-5, with D tentatively TRBD1 (6 bases). The length of the CDR3 is 15 residues. Trimming cost V 2 bases and J 6 bases, with 15 bases left between them. CDR1 SGHDT and CDR2 YYEEEE come from the germline V gene. The CDR3 reads CASSFRGGLSQPQHF. Written as DNA, the CDR3 is TGTGCCAGCAGCTTCCGCGGGGGCCTCAGTCAGCCCCAGCATTTT.

The V and J genes are TRBV6-6 and TRBJ2-5; 12 nucleotides match TRBD1. With the DNA end fitting TRBJ2-7 better, the J assignment may be wrong. The CDR3 totals 13 residues. CDR1 is MNHNY and CDR2 is SVGAGI in the germline V gene (reference sequence). The chain's CDR3 is CASSGGQGAEQYF. The CDR3 DNA reads as TGTGCCAGCAGTGGGGGACAGGGGGCCGAGCAGTACTTC.

This chain connects TRBV29-1 to TRBJ2-3; 9 bases are shared with TRBD1. Germline V gene sequence: CDR1 SQVTM, CDR2 ANQGSEA. V lost 8 bases, J lost 3 bases, and 9 bases stayed unmatched. This CDR3 is built from 14 residues. CDR3 in DNA: TGCAGCTTTGCCGGGACAGGGATAACAGATACGCAGTATTTT. Its translation: CSFAGTGITDTQYF.

This sequence joins TRBV4-1 and TRBJ2-1; 10 nucleotides match TRBD2. Germline CDR1 and CDR2: MGHRA and YSYEKL. This CDR3 comprises 17 residues. Trimming removed 2 bases from V and 7 bases from J; junction bases left unmatched: 11. The CDR3 loop reads CASSQLKLAGVMNEQFF. CDR3 DNA: TGCGCCAGCAGCCAACTTAAGCTAGCGGGAGTTATGAATGAGCAGTTCTTC.

J is TRBJ1-2 and V is TRBV4-2; perhaps TRBD1 as D (6 bases). V was pared by 0 bases and J by 2 bases, with 13 bases between. The CDR3 length is 16 residues. The V gene's germline CDR1 is LGHNA and CDR2 YNFKEQ. The CDR3 sequence: CASSQDMAGENYGYTF. The CDR3 nucleotides are TGTGCCAGCAGCCAAGATATGGCAGGGGAAAACTATGGCTACACCTTC.

The chain joins TRBV19 to TRBJ1-2; D is undetermined. The CDR3 has 12 residues. Germline V gene sequence: CDR1 LNHDA, CDR2 SQIVND (reference sequence). V lost 10 bases and J lost 8, with 17 bases in between. The CDR3 here is CATHIPWRGYTF. Here the CDR3 DNA reads TGTGCCACCCACATTCCTTGGAGAGGCTACACCTTC.

CDR3 bases: TGTGCCAGCAGCTACAGGGGTGCTAGAAGCTCCTACGAGCAGTACTTC. It translates to CASSYRGARSSYEQYF. V gene TRBV28 combines with J gene TRBJ2-7; 7 bases fit TRBD1. The CDR3 runs 16 residues. From germline, CDR1 is MDHEN and CDR2 SYDVKM. V shed 6 bases, J shed 0 bases, and the junction held 11 bases outside the gene matches. The whole variable domain, filled in from reference TRBV28 and TRBJ2-7, reads DVKVTQSSRYLVKRTGEKVFLECVQDMDHENMFWYRQDPGLGLRLIYFSYDVKMKEKGDIPEGYSVSREKKERFSLILESASTNQTSMYLCASSYRGARSSYEQYFGPGTRLTVT.

The chain recombines TRBV5-1 with TRBJ1-5, with 10 bases identical to TRBD1. This CDR3 spans 16 amino acids. V gave up 2 bases and J gave up 2 bases; unmatched junction bases: 4. Germline CDR1 reads SGHRS; CDR2 reads YFSETQ. CDR3: CASSFGQGDRNQPQHF. CDR3 in DNA: TGCGCCAGCAGCTTTGGACAGGGGGACCGCAATCAGCCCCAGCATTTT.

This chain uses TRBV7-2 with TRBJ2-3, with 7 bases that match TRBD2. From germline, CDR1 is SGHTA and CDR2 FQGNSA. The CDR3 extends over 17 amino acids. V was pared by 4 bases and J by 11 bases, with 21 bases of the junction left unmatched. CDR3 region: CASSWPRGGSAAGEQYF. The CDR3 DNA reads TGTGCCAGCAGCTGGCCTCGAGGCGGGAGCGCTGCGGGGGAGCAGTATTTT. Supplemented by reference TRBV7-2 and TRBJ2-3, the full variable domain reads GAGVSQSPSNKVTEKGKDVELRCDPISGHTALYWYRQSLGQGLEFLIYFQGNSAPDKSGLPSDRFSAERTGGSVSTLTIQRTQQEDSAVYLCASSWPRGGSAAGEQYFGPGTRLTVL.

CDR3 region: CAWSRTGVTMTGELFF. CDR3 nucleotide sequence: TGTGCCTGGAGTAGAACGGGAGTAACAATGACCGGGGAGCTGTTTTTT. The chain has TRBV30 and TRBJ2-2, with D perhaps matching TRBD2 (6 bases). Deletions cut 2 bases from V and 5 bases from J, with 18 bases between. CDR3 length: 16 residues. The V gene's germline CDR1 is GTSNPN and CDR2 SVGIG (reference sequence).

The gene calls are TRBV5-4 and TRBJ2-1, with 9 bases that match TRBD2. There are 14 residues in the CDR3. V shed 8 bases, J shed 5 bases, and the junction held 8 bases outside the gene matches. Looked up from germline, CDR1 is SGHNT and CDR2 is YYREEE (reference sequence). The CDR3 bases are TGTGCCAGTCGCCCGGCGGGGGGGCACAATGAGCAGTTCTTC. Residues: CASRPAGGHNEQFF.

V gene TRBV10-3 combines with J gene TRBJ2-1; D is uncertain. Germline lookup yields CDR1 ENHRY and CDR2 SYGVKD. The CDR3 covers 15 residues. The germline V and J ends were trimmed by 8 bases and 2 bases, with 16 bases remaining between them. CDR3 nucleotides: TGTGCCATCGGGTCTAGTGCACGCACCTACAATGAGCAGTTCTTC. Translated, it gives CAIGSSARTYNEQFF.

This clone has a handful of counts. The chain joins TRBV30 to TRBJ2-4; D may be TRBD2 (6 bases). Per the germline V gene, CDR1 is GTSNPN and CDR2 is SVGIG (reference sequence). CDR3 length: 13 amino acids. Trimming removed 5 bases at V and 2 bases at J, with 10 bases between. CDR3 loop: CAWEGLTKNIQYF. CDR3 DNA sequence: TGTGCCTGGGAGGGACTTACCAAAAACATTCAGTACTTC.

In its sample, this clone was seen a few times. The V call is TRBV5-1, the J call TRBJ1-1, with TRBD1 identical over 8 bases. The V and J ends lost 0 bases and 0 bases, in that order; junction bases with no gene match: 4. Germline CDR1 and CDR2: SGHRS and YFSETQ. The CDR3 spans 16 residues. CDR3 protein: CASSLGQGRLNTEAFF. In DNA, the CDR3 is TGCGCCAGCAGCTTGGGACAGGGGCGCCTGAACACTGAAGCTTTCTTT.

This clone was seen only once. This chain joins TRBV5-1 and TRBJ1-4, with D uncertain. Germline CDR1 and CDR2: SGHRS and YFSETQ. V lost 0 bases, J lost 12 bases, and 15 bases lay in between. The CDR3 is made up of 14 amino acids. The CDR3 nucleotides are TGCGCCAGCAGCTTGGGGCAGGAGGGCTGTCAACTGTTTTTT. Its protein product is CASSLGQEGCQLFF.

This chain links TRBV6-6 with TRBJ1-1, with D perhaps TRBD1 (6 bases). Germline-derived CDR1 and CDR2 are MNHNY and SVGAGI (reference sequence). The CDR3 consists of 14 residues. Trimming took 5 bases from V and 5 from J, leaving 15 bases between them. As DNA, the CDR3 is TGTGCCAGCAGTAGACTACAGGGTGGTACTGAAGCTTTCTTT. This gives the protein CASSRLQGGTEAFF.

The rearrangement joins TRBV28 to TRBJ1-5; TRBD1 agrees at 12 bases. Germline CDR1 and CDR2: MDHEN and SYDVKM. Trimming removed 6 bases from V and 2 bases from J; junction bases left unmatched: 11. The CDR3 contains 18 residues. In DNA form, the CDR3 reads TGTGCCAGCAGCGTTCCGGGACAGGGGGCAATTGGCAATCAGCCCCAGCATTTT. Its translation is CASSVPGQGAIGNQPQHF.

The rearrangement uses TRBV5-6 and TRBJ2-5; D might be TRBD2 (5 bases). Per the germline V gene, CDR1 is SGHDT and CDR2 is YYEEEE. Trimming stripped 5 bases from V and 5 bases from J, with 16 bases between. This CDR3 region has 14 residues. This CDR3 reads CASSLRGGLETQYF. DNA of the CDR3: TGTGCCAGCAGTCTTCGAGGAGGCCTGGAGACCCAGTACTTC.

The chain combines TRBV10-3 with TRBJ1-4, with 9 bases lining up with TRBD1. V lost 4 bases, J lost 7 bases, and 7 bases stayed unmatched. There are 15 residues in the CDR3. The V gene's germline CDR1 is ENHRY and CDR2 SYGVKD. The CDR3 DNA sequence: TGTGCCATCAGTGGGAAACAGGGGGCCTTTGAAAAACTGTTTTTT. Translated: CAISGKQGAFEKLFF.